The rows below give T cell receptor beta chains drawn from one sample of a study of T cells expressing NK-cell markers. TCRdb reprocessed the 5' RACE reads, with one entry per CDR3 protein and no DNA. The sample has about 150,000 distinct CDR3 sequences. Sequencing input: blood T cells: a sorted CD56 or NKG2C T cell subset, CD4+ or CD8+ T cells, or bulk PBMC T cells (not recorded which). The source is a woman in her forties or fifties in good health. Each CDR3 is given with its conserved first and last residue. Each record gives: CDR3 protein, J gene, V gene.

CDR3 protein: CASSMTDYEAFF
J gene: TRBJ1-1
V gene: TRBV7-9

CDR3 protein: CASGTAGQGNNEQFF
J gene: TRBJ2-1
V gene: TRBV4-1

CDR3 protein: CASRSGVPPSYEQYF
J gene: TRBJ2-7
V gene: TRBV5-1

CDR3 protein: CSARGAGLAYEQYF
J gene: TRBJ2-7
V gene: TRBV20-1

CDR3 protein: CASSLEDSSYEQYF
J gene: TRBJ2-7
V gene: TRBV28

CDR3 protein: CASSLSGGPYNEQFF
J gene: TRBJ2-1
V gene: TRBV28

CDR3 protein: CASSLLAAGETYNEQFF
J gene: TRBJ2-1
V gene: TRBV7-8

CDR3 protein: CASSWGVTYPSSYNEQFF
J gene: TRBJ2-1
V gene: TRBV11-2

CDR3 protein: CASSGTAGGYTF
J gene: TRBJ1-2
V gene: TRBV10-2

CDR3 protein: CASSPDPSKELFF
J gene: TRBJ2-2
V gene: TRBV12-3/TRBV12-4

CDR3 protein: CASSVGLTPDEQFF
J gene: TRBJ2-1
V gene: TRBV9

CDR3 protein: CSAVGQNTEAFF
J gene: TRBJ1-1
V gene: TRBV29-1

CDR3 protein: CASRGFEGGTEAFF
J gene: TRBJ1-1
V gene: TRBV7-9

CDR3 protein: CASSSYRDPEAFF
J gene: TRBJ1-1
V gene: TRBV7-8

CDR3 protein: CASSYSLDNEQFF
J gene: TRBJ2-1
V gene: TRBV6-5

CDR3 protein: CAISESKGPGANVLTF
J gene: TRBJ2-6
V gene: TRBV10-3

CDR3 protein: CASSPSDYYNEQFF
J gene: TRBJ2-1
V gene: TRBV14

CDR3 protein: CASSLAAQRYNEQFF
J gene: TRBJ2-1
V gene: TRBV7-6

CDR3 protein: CASRPLTSYEQYF
J gene: TRBJ2-7
V gene: TRBV6-5

CDR3 protein: CASSPNPTSGRPSSYNEQFF
J gene: TRBJ2-1
V gene: TRBV4-1

CDR3 protein: CSPGQGLADTQYF
J gene: TRBJ2-3
V gene: TRBV20-1

CDR3 protein: CSARDKRELYNEQFF
J gene: TRBJ2-1
V gene: TRBV20-1

CDR3 protein: CASSYGLDTQYF
J gene: TRBJ2-3
V gene: TRBV27

CDR3 protein: CATSRDDYNRVDSPLHF
J gene: TRBJ1-6
V gene: TRBV15

CDR3 protein: CSVLTGTGEKLFF
J gene: TRBJ1-4
V gene: TRBV29-1

CDR3 protein: CASSPDRGLYGYTF
J gene: TRBJ1-2
V gene: TRBV12-3/TRBV12-4

CDR3 protein: CASSLGGVNYEQYF
J gene: TRBJ2-7
V gene: TRBV27

CDR3 protein: CASSYAGGADTQYF
J gene: TRBJ2-3
V gene: TRBV6-6

CDR3 protein: CASSPQGQVSYEQYF
J gene: TRBJ2-7
V gene: TRBV11-2

CDR3 protein: CASSLLGYMNTEAFF
J gene: TRBJ1-1
V gene: TRBV5-1

CDR3 protein: CATSDPDRGGTDTQYF
J gene: TRBJ2-3
V gene: TRBV24-1

CDR3 protein: CASYPRTSGTNEQFF
J gene: TRBJ2-1
V gene: TRBV27

CDR3 protein: CASSETKNTGELFF
J gene: TRBJ2-2
V gene: TRBV7-9

CDR3 protein: CASSTGTYGGNEQFF
J gene: TRBJ2-1
V gene: TRBV7-7

CDR3 protein: CAWSPGSLSEQFF
J gene: TRBJ2-1
V gene: TRBV30

CDR3 protein: CASSSQLFSEKLFF
J gene: TRBJ1-4
V gene: TRBV7-9

CDR3 protein: CASKDRRNEQYF
J gene: TRBJ2-7
V gene: TRBV2

CDR3 protein: CSAMDESYNEQFF
J gene: TRBJ2-1
V gene: TRBV20-1

CDR3 protein: CAWSPGVAGYEQFF
J gene: TRBJ2-1
V gene: TRBV30

CDR3 protein: CASSVGGGDPREEQYF
J gene: TRBJ2-7
V gene: TRBV9

CDR3 protein: CASSTSWAGELFF
J gene: TRBJ2-2
V gene: TRBV25-1

CDR3 protein: CASSQETSASYEQYF
J gene: TRBJ2-7
V gene: TRBV4-2

CDR3 protein: CASSYGSSDTQYF
J gene: TRBJ2-3
V gene: TRBV7-9

CDR3 protein: CASSQTGSPYNEQFF
J gene: TRBJ2-1
V gene: TRBV11-2

CDR3 protein: CATRDRGEEKLFF
J gene: TRBJ1-4
V gene: TRBV19

CDR3 protein: CASSLGLAGVGEQFF
J gene: TRBJ2-1
V gene: TRBV27

CDR3 protein: CSARDGTGASDTEAFF
J gene: TRBJ1-1
V gene: TRBV20-1

CDR3 protein: CASSLGQNNEQFF
J gene: TRBJ2-1
V gene: TRBV28

CDR3 protein: CASSIGLAENTGELFF
J gene: TRBJ2-2
V gene: TRBV6-4

CDR3 protein: CASSTSGSVNNEQFF
J gene: TRBJ2-1
V gene: TRBV19

CDR3 protein: CASSPGLGPDTQYF
J gene: TRBJ2-3
V gene: TRBV11-3

CDR3 protein: CASSLSGEQYF
J gene: TRBJ2-7
V gene: TRBV12-3/TRBV12-4

CDR3 protein: CASRYREYSGEQFF
J gene: TRBJ2-1
V gene: TRBV19

CDR3 protein: CASSLRGPSYNEQFF
J gene: TRBJ2-1
V gene: TRBV5-1

CDR3 protein: CASSAHRGNEQFF
J gene: TRBJ2-1
V gene: TRBV9